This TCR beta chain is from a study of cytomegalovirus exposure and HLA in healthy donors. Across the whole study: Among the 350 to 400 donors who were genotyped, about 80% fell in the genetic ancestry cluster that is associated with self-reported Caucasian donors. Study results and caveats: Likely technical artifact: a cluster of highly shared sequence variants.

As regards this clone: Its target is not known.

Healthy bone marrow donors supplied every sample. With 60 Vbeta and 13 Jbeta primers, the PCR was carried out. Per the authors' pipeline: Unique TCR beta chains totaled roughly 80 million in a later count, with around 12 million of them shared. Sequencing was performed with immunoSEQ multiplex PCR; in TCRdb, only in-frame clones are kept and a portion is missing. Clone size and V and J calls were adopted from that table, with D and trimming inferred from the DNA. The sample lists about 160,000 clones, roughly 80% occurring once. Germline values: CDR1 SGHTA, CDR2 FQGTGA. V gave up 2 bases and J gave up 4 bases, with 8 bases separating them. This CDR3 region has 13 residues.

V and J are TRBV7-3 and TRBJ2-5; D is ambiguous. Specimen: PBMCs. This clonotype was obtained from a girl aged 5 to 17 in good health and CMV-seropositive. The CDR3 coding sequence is TGTGCCAGCAGCTTATATTCCCTAGAGACCCAGTACTTC. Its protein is CASSLYSLETQYF. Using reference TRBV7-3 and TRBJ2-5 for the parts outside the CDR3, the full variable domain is GAGVSQTPSNKVTEKGKYVELRCDPISGHTALYWYRQSLGQGPEFLIYFQGTGAADDSGLPNDRFFAVRPEGSVSTLKIQRTERGDSAVYLCASSLYSLETQYFGPGTRLLVL.